The 14 T cell receptor beta chains below were found in one sample sequenced in a study of T cell changes during pregnancy in multiple sclerosis. The repertoire was sequenced with immunoSEQ multiplex PCR; TCRdb's copy has only in-frame clones and lacks some. The profile covers about 50,000 clones, with roughly nine tenths appearing a single time and roughly a tenth taken by the ten largest. Sequencing used CD8+ T cells from peripheral blood mononuclear cells, obtained after pregnancy. These receptors originate from a female donor with multiple sclerosis, enrolled in a pregnancy study.

The J gene is TRBJ2-7, the V gene TRBV7-3, with D perhaps matching TRBD1 (6 bases). CDR3 length equals 13 residues. V lost 3 bases to trimming and J lost 5 bases, with 11 bases between them. CDR1 is SGHTA, CDR2 FQGTGA, per germline. The CDR3 nucleotides are TGTGCCAGCAGCTTCCGCGAGGGGGACGAGCAGTACTTC. Translating it yields CASSFREGDEQYF.

V usage is TRBV13 and J usage is TRBJ2-3; TRBD2 agrees at 7 bases. V lost 3 bases, J lost 4 bases, and 4 bases stayed unmatched. CDR1 and CDR2 from the germline V gene are PRHDT and FYEKMQ (reference sequence). The CDR3 has 14 amino acids. CDR3 loop: CASSLGGRADTQYF. In DNA, the CDR3 is TGTGCCAGCAGCTTGGGAGGGCGTGCAGATACGCAGTATTTT.

The gene calls are TRBV14 and TRBJ2-7, with D perhaps matching TRBD2 (6 bases). V lost 4 bases to trimming and J lost 5 bases, with 18 bases between them. Germline CDR1 is SGHDN and CDR2 is FVKESK. The CDR3 extends over 15 amino acids. CDR3 DNA: TGTGCCAGCAGCCTCGGTTGGGGGGAGTTTAACGAGCAGTACTTC. This translates into CASSLGWGEFNEQYF. The full variable domain, with the rest looked up from reference TRBV14 and TRBJ2-7, is EAGVTQFPSHSVIEKGQTVTLRCDPISGHDNLYWYRRVMGKEIKFLLHFVKESKQDESGMPNNRFLAERTGGTYSTLKVQPAELEDSGVYFCASSLGWGEFNEQYFGPGTRLTVT.

The CDR3 loop is CASIKEQYF. CDR3 sequence (DNA): TGTGCCAGCATTAAAGAGCAGTACTTC. V is TRBV9 and J is TRBJ2-7; D ambiguous. Looked up from germline, CDR1 is SGDLS and CDR2 is YYNGEE. Trimming removed 6 bases at V and 7 bases at J, with 5 bases between. The CDR3 consists of 9 residues. Drawing the rest from reference TRBV9 and TRBJ2-7, the complete variable domain is DSGVTQTPKHLITATGQRVTLRCSPRSGDLSVYWYQQSLDQGLQFLIQYYNGEERAKGNILERFSAQQFPDLHSELNLSSLELGDSALYFCASIKEQYFGPGTRLTVT.

V is TRBV4-2 and J is TRBJ1-1; D remains ambiguous. This CDR3 contains 14 residues. The V gene's germline CDR1 is LGHNA and CDR2 YNFKEQ. Trimming took off 2 bases at V and 3 bases at J, with 10 bases between the two ends. The CDR3 sequence is CASSQTLADTEAFF. CDR3 nucleotides: TGTGCCAGCAGCCAAACCTTAGCAGACACTGAAGCTTTCTTT.

This chain connects TRBV5-1 to TRBJ1-1; 9 bases agree with TRBD1. This CDR3 is built from 16 residues. V shed 2 bases, J shed 3 bases, and the junction held 8 bases outside the gene matches. Germline V gene data show CDR1 as SGHRS and CDR2 as YFSETQ. CDR3 residues: CASSLATGGKDTEAFF. CDR3 bases: TGCGCCAGCAGCTTAGCGACAGGGGGGAAGGACACTGAAGCTTTCTTT.

This chain links TRBV11-2 with TRBJ2-5; 13 bases align to TRBD2. The CDR3 runs 16 residues. V lost 0 bases, J lost 10 bases, and 8 bases stayed unmatched. CDR1 and CDR2 (germline): SGHAT, FQNNGV. As DNA, the CDR3 is TGTGCCAGCAGCTTAGATCCAACTAGCGGGGGGGGAGTCCAGTACTTC. Translation gives CASSLDPTSGGGVQYF.

The J gene is TRBJ2-7, the V gene TRBV2, with D perhaps TRBD2 (6 bases). The germline gives CDR1 SNHLY, CDR2 FYNNEI. Trimming pared 2 bases from V and 6 bases from J, leaving 14 bases between. CDR3 size: 14 residues. The CDR3 loop is CASSELSGQGEQYF. CDR3 bases: TGTGCCAGCAGTGAATTGAGCGGGCAAGGCGAGCAGTACTTC.

V gene TRBV7-8 combines with J gene TRBJ2-7; D perhaps matches TRBD2 (6 bases). V lost 1 base, J lost 2 bases, and 18 bases lay in between. Germline CDR1 SGHVS, CDR2 FQNEAQ. The CDR3 runs to 17 residues. The CDR3 sequence is CASSLGPQSGWTYEQYF. The CDR3 region has the DNA TGTGCCAGCAGCTTAGGACCCCAGAGCGGGTGGACCTACGAGCAGTACTTC. The full variable domain, its missing parts supplied by reference TRBV7-8 and TRBJ2-7, is GAGVSQSPRYKVAKRGQDVALRCDPISGHVSLFWYQQALGQGPEFLTYFQNEAQLDKSGLPSDRFFAERPEGSVSTLKIQRTQQEDSAVYLCASSLGPQSGWTYEQYFGPGTRLTVT.

The V and J genes are TRBV11-2 and TRBJ2-7; a possible D gene is TRBD1 (9 bases). Germline V lookup: CDR1 SGHAT, CDR2 FQNNGV. V lost 5 bases and J 2 bases, leaving 25 bases between the germline ends. CDR3 length: 18 amino acids. The CDR3 here is CASSTTGGISGEAYEQYF. CDR3 sequence (DNA): TGTGCCAGCAGCACCACAGGGGGCATTAGCGGGGAGGCCTACGAGCAGTACTTC.

The chain is built from TRBV5-1 and TRBJ2-7; 11 bases agree with TRBD2. This CDR3 comprises 16 residues. Trimming took 0 bases from V and 0 from J; bases not matched to a gene: 2. The germline gives CDR1 SGHRS, CDR2 YFSETQ. CDR3: CASSLGLAGLSYEQYF. Written as DNA, the CDR3 is TGCGCCAGCAGCTTGGGACTAGCGGGGCTCTCCTACGAGCAGTACTTC.

This chain links TRBV7-9 with TRBJ1-5, with D maybe TRBD1 (5 bases). V was shortened by 6 bases and J by 4 bases, with 13 bases between the two germline ends. This CDR3 region has 14 residues. Germline CDR1 reads SEHNR; CDR2 reads FQNEAQ (reference sequence). CDR3 residues: CASRDGRGNQPQHF. The CDR3 bases are TGTGCCAGCAGGGATGGACGGGGGAATCAGCCCCAGCATTTT.

This clone was recorded only once. This chain uses TRBV7-9 with TRBJ2-3, with D possibly matching TRBD2 (5 bases). Trimming left V 4 bases short and J 6 bases short, with 11 bases between. Germline lookup yields CDR1 SEHNR and CDR2 FQNEAQ (reference sequence). The CDR3 is 13 amino acids. CDR3 DNA sequence: TGTGCCAGCAGCTCCGGACTGCTTGATACGCAGTATTTT. Amino acid sequence: CASSSGLLDTQYF.

The V and J genes are TRBV7-9 and TRBJ2-3; 8 nucleotides match TRBD2. There are 16 residues in the CDR3. The V gene end was trimmed by 7 bases and the J gene end by 6 bases; junction bases not matched to a gene: 15. Germline V gene sequence: CDR1 SEHNR, CDR2 FQNEAQ (reference sequence). In nucleotides, the CDR3 is TGTGCCAGCACCCATCGGGGGGGCCATGGACCCGATACGCAGTATTTT. Amino acids: CASTHRGGHGPDTQYF.